This record covers a single T cell receptor (beta chain). The method was immunoSEQ multiplex PCR; TCRdb's version includes in-frame clones alone and lacks a portion of them. The data show more than 300,000 clones, about 89% seen once. Adults between about 18 and 89 years of age took part from fewer than 30 US areas. This entry is derived from a study of blood T cell repertoires in COVID-19. On the study more broadly: T cells, B-cell-depleted T cells, or PBMCs provided the cDNA or gDNA that served as material.

The germline CDR1 and CDR2 sequences are KGHSH and LQKENI. The CDR3 has 12 amino acids. Trimming took 2 bases from V and 6 from J, leaving 8 bases between them. The sequenced sample consisted of PBMCs or T cells enriched from blood (not recorded which). This receptor was identified in a man in his forties in a cohort exposed to, infected with or recovered from COVID-19 (not recorded which). The chain links TRBV18 to TRBJ2-7, with a tentative D call TRBD2 (5 bases). CDR3 loop: CASSPDYLEQYF. CDR3 DNA sequence: TGTGCCAGCTCACCAGACTACCTCGAGCAGTACTTC.